The TCR beta chain described here comes from a study of cytomegalovirus exposure and HLA in healthy donors. The V gene's germline CDR1 is SNHLY and CDR2 FYNNEI. The CDR3 length is 15 residues. V lost 3 bases and J lost 0; bases outside the gene matches: 2. A multiplex PCR was run with 60 Vbeta primers and 13 Jbeta primers. Generated by immunoSEQ multiplex PCR, the TCRdb table keeps only in-frame clones and is missing some. The profile shows some 220,000 clones, around four fifths of them singletons. The sequence derives from a woman aged 35 to 49 in good health and CMV-seronegative. The chain carries TRBV2 and TRBJ1-1; 9 nucleotides match TRBD1. Sample: PBMCs. The CDR3 DNA reads TGTGCCAGCAGTGAGGGGACAGGGATGAACACTGAAGCTTTCTTT. Translated: CASSEGTGMNTEAFF.